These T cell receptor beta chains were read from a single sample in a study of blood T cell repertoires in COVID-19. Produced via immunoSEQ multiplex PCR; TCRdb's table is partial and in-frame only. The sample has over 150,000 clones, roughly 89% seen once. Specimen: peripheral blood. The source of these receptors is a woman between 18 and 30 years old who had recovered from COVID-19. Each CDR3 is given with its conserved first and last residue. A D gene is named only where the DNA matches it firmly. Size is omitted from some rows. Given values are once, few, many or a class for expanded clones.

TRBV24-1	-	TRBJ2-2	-	TGTGCCACCAGTGATTTGCATGGGGAAAGGAAAACAGGGCTAAACACCGGGGAGCTGTTTTTT	CATSDLHGERKTGLNTGELFF
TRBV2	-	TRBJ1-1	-	TGTGCCAGCAGTCCGGGTAGCGAAGCTTTCTTT	CASSPGSEAFF
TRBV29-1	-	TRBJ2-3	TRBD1	TGCAGCGTTGAGGAGGTTTGGGGACAGGGCACAGATACGCAGTATTTT	CSVEEVWGQGTDTQYF
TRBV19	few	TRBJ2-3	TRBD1	TGTGCCAGTAGTGTGGGGGACAGGAGGGCAGATACGCAGTATTTT	CASSVGDRRADTQYF
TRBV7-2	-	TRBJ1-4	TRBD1	TGTGCCAGCAGCTTAACCGGGACAGGGGGTTTGGAACTGTTTTTT	CASSLTGTGGLELFF
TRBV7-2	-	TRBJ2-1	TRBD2	TGTGCCAGCAGCTTAGGAGGGATAGCGGGAGGTGGTAATGAGCAGTTCTTC	CASSLGGIAGGGNEQFF
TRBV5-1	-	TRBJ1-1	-	TGCGCCAGCAGCTTAGGACACAACACTGAAGCTTTCTTT	CASSLGHNTEAFF
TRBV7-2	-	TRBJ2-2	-	TGTGCCAGCAGCTTGGGACTTCACACCGGGGAGCTGTTTTTT	CASSLGLHTGELFF
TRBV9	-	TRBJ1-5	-	TGTGCCAGCAGCGTAGACGCGAGGGTCAGTCAGCCCCAGCATTTT	CASSVDARVSQPQHF
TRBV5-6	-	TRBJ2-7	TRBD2	TGTGCCAGCAGCGCCCTCAAGACTAGCGGGGTCTACGAGCAGTACTTC	CASSALKTSGVYEQYF
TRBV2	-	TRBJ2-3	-	TGTGCCAGCGGGCAGGTCCTCACAGATACGCAGTATTTT	CASGQVLTDTQYF
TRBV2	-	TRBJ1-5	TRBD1	TGTGCCAGCATGGGCACAGGGGCGCTTCAGCCCCAGCATTTT	CASMGTGALQPQHF
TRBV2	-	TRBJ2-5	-	TGTGCCAGCAGCCCGACTAGGTGGGAGACCCAGTACTTC	CASSPTRWETQYF
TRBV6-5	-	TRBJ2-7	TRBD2	TGTGCCAGCCACGGGGGGGGCGGATCCTACGAGCAGTACTTC	CASHGGGGSYEQYF
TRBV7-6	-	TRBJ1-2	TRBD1	TGTGCCAGCAGCTCCTCAGGCCGGGACAGCCTCTATGGCTACACCTTC	CASSSSGRDSLYGYTF
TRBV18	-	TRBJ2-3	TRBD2	TGTGCCAGCTCGCCGGGACTAGCGGGAGGGCAGGCAGATACGCAGTATTTT	CASSPGLAGGQADTQYF
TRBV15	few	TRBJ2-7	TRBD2	TGTGCCACCAGCAGAAGGACTAGCGGGTCCTACGAGCAGTACTTC	CATSRRTSGSYEQYF
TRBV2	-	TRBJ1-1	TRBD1	TGTGCCAGCAGCCAGGGGGCGGCCACTGAAGCTTTCTTT	CASSQGAATEAFF
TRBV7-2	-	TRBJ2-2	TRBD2	TGTGCCAGCAGCTTAGCGTTTTTTAGCGGGAGGGCCGGGGAGCTGTTTTTT	CASSLAFFSGRAGELFF
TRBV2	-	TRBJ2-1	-	TGTGCCAGCAGTGAGACGGGTAACGAGCAGTTCTTC	CASSETGNEQFF
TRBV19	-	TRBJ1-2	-	TGTGCCAGTATGTCGGGGGGGGCGCGGAACTATGGCTACACCTTC	CASMSGGARNYGYTF
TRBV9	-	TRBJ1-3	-	TGTGCCAGCAGCGTAGATCACAAAAACTCTGGAAACACCATATATTTT	CASSVDHKNSGNTIYF
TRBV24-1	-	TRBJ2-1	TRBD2	TGTGCCACCAGTGATTCCGGGACTAGCGGGAGAGCAATCTACAATGAGCAGTTCTTC	CATSDSGTSGRAIYNEQFF
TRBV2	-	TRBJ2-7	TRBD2	TGTGCCAGCAGCCCCGGACTAGCGGGCGAGCAGTACTTC	CASSPGLAGEQYF
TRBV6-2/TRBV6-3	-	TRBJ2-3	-	TGTGCCAGCAACCCGGGGAGCGGCCTCGGGACAGATACGCAGTATTTT	CASNPGSGLGTDTQYF
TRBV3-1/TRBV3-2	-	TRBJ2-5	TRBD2	TGTGCCAGCAGCCAAGAAGGACTAGCGGGGGGGTTTGAGACCCAGTACTTC	CASSQEGLAGGFETQYF
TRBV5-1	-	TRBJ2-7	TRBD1	TGCGCCAGCAGCGTCGGGACAGCCACCTACGAGCAGTACTTC	CASSVGTATYEQYF
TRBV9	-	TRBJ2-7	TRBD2	TGTGCCAGCAGCGTGGGGCGGGGGGCGTACGAGCAGTACTTC	CASSVGRGAYEQYF
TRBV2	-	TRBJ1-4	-	TGTGCCAGCAGTGCGGCACTAGCAACTAATGAAAAACTGTTTTTT	CASSAALATNEKLFF
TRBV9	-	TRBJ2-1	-	TGTGCCAGCAGCGTAGACGCCGGACATCTCTACAATGAGCAGTTCTTC	CASSVDAGHLYNEQFF
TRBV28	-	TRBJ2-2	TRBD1	TGTGCCAGCAGTTTCGTGCGGACAGGGAAATATAACGGGGAGCTGTTTTTT	CASSFVRTGKYNGELFF
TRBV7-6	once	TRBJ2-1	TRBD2	TGTGCCAGCAGCTTAGGGGCTAGCGGGGGCCACAATGAGCAGTTCTTC	CASSLGASGGHNEQFF
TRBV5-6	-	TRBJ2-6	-	TGTGCCAGCAACCTGGGGCAGGGTGGTGGGGCCAACGTCCTGACTTTC	CASNLGQGGGANVLTF
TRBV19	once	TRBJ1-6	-	TGTGCCAGTAGTATAGGGGCGGGAATCTCTTCACCCCTCCACTTT	CASSIGAGISSPLHF
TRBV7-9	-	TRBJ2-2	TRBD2	TGTGCCAGCAGCTTAACTAGCGGGGGGGAGCTGTTTTTT	CASSLTSGGELFF
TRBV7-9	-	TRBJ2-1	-	TGTGCCAGCAGCTTAAGTGGTCTAAACGAGCAGTTCTTC	CASSLSGLNEQFF
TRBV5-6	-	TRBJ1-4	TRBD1	TGTGCCAGCAGCTTGGGAGGGGGCGAAAAACTGTTTTTT	CASSLGGGEKLFF
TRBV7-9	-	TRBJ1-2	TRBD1	TGTGCCAGCAGCTTCCCGGGACAGGGTCCTGACACCTTC	CASSFPGQGPDTF
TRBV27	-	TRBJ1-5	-	TGTGCCAGCAGTCCACTATCTGGGAATCAGCCCCAGCATTTT	CASSPLSGNQPQHF
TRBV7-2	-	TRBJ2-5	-	TGTGCCAGCAGCGAGGGAGACCTCCAAGAGACCCAGTACTTC	CASSEGDLQETQYF